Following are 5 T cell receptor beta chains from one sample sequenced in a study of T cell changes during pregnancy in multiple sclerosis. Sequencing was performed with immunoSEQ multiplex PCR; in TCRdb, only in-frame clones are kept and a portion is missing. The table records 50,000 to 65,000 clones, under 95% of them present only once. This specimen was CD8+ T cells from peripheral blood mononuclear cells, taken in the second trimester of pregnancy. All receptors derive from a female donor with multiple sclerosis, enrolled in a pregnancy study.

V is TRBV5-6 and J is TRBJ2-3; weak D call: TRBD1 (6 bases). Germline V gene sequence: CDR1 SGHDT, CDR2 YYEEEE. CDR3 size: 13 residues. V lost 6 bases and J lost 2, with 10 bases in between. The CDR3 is CASKTGSTDTQYF. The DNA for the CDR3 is TGTGCCAGCAAGACAGGATCCACAGATACGCAGTATTTT.

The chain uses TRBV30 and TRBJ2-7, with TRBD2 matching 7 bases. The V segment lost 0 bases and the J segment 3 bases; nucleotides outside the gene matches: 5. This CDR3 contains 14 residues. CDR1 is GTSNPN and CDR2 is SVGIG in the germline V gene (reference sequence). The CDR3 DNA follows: TGTGCCTGGAGTGTCCGGGCGGGAGTCTACGAGCAGTACTTC. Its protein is CAWSVRAGVYEQYF.

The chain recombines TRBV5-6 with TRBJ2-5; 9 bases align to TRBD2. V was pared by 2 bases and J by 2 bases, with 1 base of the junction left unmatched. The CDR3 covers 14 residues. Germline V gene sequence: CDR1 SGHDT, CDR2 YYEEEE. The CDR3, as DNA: TGTGCCAGCAGCTTCGCGGGAGGGCAAGAGACCCAGTACTTC. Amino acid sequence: CASSFAGGQETQYF.

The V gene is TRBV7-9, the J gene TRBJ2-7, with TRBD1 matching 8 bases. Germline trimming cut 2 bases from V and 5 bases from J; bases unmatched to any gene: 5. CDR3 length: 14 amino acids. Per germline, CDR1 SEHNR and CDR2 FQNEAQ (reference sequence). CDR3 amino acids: CASSLPDRVDEQYF. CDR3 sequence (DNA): TGTGCCAGCAGCTTACCGGACAGGGTGGACGAGCAGTACTTC.

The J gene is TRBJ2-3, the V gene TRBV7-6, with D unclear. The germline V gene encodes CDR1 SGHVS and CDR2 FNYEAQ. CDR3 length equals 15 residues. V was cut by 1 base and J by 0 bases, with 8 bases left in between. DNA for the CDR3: TGTGCCAGCAGCTTAGGCCAGGTTAGCACAGATACGCAGTATTTT. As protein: CASSLGQVSTDTQYF. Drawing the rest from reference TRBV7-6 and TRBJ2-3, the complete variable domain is GAGVSQSPRYKVTKRGQDVALRCDPISGHVSLYWYRQALGQGPEFLTYFNYEAQQDKSGLPNDRFSAERPEGSISTLTIQRTEQRDSAMYRCASSLGQVSTDTQYFGPGTRLTVL.